This TCR beta chain comes out of a study of T cell responses to AZD1222 COVID-19 vaccine. Study results and caveats: Donors were mostly white British, more females; clonal diversity possibly underestimated.

The CDR3 is 13 amino acids. Germline CDR1 reads MNHEY; CDR2 reads SMNVEV (reference sequence). Between the trimmed V and J ends, which lost 5 bases and 11 bases, there was a span of 13 bases. TCRdb's copy holds only in-frame clones and misses some; the assay was immunoSEQ multiplex PCR. Seen here are roughly 120,000 clones, more than 75% observed once, and the top ten hold around 4.5%. As for this clone: Its antigen is undetermined.

The receptor's source is an adult who received the AZD1222 COVID-19 vaccine. Sequencing used peripheral blood, obtained 28 days after the second AZD1222 dose. The rearrangement links TRBV27 to TRBJ1-6, with a possible D match to TRBD1 (5 bases). The DNA of the CDR3 is TGTGCCAGCAGTCAATCAGGGTTAGCACCCCTCCACTTT. Translating gives CASSQSGLAPLHF.